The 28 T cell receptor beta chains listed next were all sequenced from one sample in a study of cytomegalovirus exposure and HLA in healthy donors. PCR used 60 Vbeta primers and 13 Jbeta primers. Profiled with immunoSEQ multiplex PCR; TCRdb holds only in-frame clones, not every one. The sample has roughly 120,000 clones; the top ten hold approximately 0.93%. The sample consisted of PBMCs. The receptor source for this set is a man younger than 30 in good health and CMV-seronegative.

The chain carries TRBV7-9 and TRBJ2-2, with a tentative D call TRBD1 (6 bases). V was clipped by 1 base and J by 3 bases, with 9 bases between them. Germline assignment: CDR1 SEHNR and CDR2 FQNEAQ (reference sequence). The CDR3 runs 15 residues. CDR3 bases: TGTGCCAGCAGCTTAGTTCAGGGGTACACCGGGGAGCTGTTTTTT. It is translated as CASSLVQGYTGELFF.

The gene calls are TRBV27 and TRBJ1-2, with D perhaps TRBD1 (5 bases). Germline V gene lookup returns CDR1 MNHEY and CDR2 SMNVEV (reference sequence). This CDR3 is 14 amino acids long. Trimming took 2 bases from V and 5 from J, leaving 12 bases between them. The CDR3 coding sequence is TGTGCCAGCAGTTTACACTCGGGGGGGTATGGCTACACCTTC. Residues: CASSLHSGGYGYTF.

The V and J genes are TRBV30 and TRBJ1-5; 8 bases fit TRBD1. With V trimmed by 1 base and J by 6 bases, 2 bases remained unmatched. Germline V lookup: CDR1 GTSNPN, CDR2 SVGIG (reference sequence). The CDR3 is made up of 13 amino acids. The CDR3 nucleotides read TGTGCCTGGAGTGCAGGGGGCGGTCAGCCCCAGCATTTT. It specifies CAWSAGGGQPQHF.

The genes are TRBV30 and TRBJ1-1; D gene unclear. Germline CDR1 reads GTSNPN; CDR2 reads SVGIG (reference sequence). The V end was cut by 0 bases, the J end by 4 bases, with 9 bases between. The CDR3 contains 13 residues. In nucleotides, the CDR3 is TGTGCCTGGAGTGTACTGCGGAGCACTGAAGCTTTCTTT. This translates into CAWSVLRSTEAFF.

The CDR3 here is CASSPRGGSGNTIYF. For the CDR3, the DNA is TGTGCCAGCTCACCACGTGGCGGCTCTGGAAACACCATATATTTT. The chain uses TRBV18 and TRBJ1-3, with D uncertain. Trimming pared 1 base from V and 0 bases from J, leaving 7 bases between. Germline V lookup: CDR1 KGHSH, CDR2 LQKENI. CDR3 length: 15 residues.

The CDR3 loop is CSVARTGWETQYF. Written as DNA, the CDR3 is TGCAGCGTTGCACGGACAGGATGGGAGACCCAGTACTTC. The gene calls are TRBV29-1 and TRBJ2-5; 7 nucleotides agree with TRBD1. This CDR3 spans 13 amino acids. J gave up 5 bases and V 4 bases, and 7 bases lay outside the gene matches. The germline gives CDR1 SQVTM, CDR2 ANQGSEA.

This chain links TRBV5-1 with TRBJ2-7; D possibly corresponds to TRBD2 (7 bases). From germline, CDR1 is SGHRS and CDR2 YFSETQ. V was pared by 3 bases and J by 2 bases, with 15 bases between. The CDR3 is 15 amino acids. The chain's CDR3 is CASSYGGGQPYEQYF. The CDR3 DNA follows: TGCGCCAGCAGCTATGGCGGGGGACAACCCTACGAGCAGTACTTC.

CDR3 sequence reads: CASSPQTGVFEQYF. DNA of the CDR3: TGTGCCAGCAGCCCTCAGACAGGGGTGTTCGAGCAGTACTTC. This rearrangement joins TRBV7-2 to TRBJ2-7; 8 nucleotides agree with TRBD1. The CDR3 length is 14 residues. Per germline, CDR1 SGHTA and CDR2 FQGNSA. V was pared by 5 bases and J by 6 bases, with 9 bases of the junction left unmatched.

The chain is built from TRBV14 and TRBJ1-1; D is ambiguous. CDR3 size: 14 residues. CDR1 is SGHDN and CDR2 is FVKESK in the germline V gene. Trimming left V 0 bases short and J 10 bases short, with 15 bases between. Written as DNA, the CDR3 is TGTGCCAGCAGCCAAGATCGGCGTCAGCCGGGAGCTTTCTTT. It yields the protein CASSQDRRQPGAFF.

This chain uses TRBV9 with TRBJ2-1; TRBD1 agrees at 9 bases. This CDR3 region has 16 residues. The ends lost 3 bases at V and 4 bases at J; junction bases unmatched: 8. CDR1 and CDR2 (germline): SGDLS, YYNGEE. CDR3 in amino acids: CASSAGQGLRYNEQFF. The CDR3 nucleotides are TGTGCCAGCAGCGCGGGACAGGGACTCCGATACAATGAGCAGTTCTTC.

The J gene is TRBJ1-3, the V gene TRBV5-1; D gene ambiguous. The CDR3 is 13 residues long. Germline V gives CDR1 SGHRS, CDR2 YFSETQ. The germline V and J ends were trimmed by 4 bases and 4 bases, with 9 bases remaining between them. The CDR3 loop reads CASSAGEGNTIYF. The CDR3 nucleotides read TGCGCCAGCAGCGCCGGGGAGGGAAACACCATATATTTT.

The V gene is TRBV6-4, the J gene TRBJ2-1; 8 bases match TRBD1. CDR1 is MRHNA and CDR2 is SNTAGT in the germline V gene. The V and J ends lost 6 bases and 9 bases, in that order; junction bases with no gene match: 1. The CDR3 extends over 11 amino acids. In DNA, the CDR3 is TGTGCCAGCAGACAGGGGGGTGAGCAGTTCTTC. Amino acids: CASRQGGEQFF.

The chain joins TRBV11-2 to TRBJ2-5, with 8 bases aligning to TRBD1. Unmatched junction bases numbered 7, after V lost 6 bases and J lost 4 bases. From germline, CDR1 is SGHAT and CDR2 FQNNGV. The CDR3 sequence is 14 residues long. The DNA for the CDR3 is TGTGCCAGCAGGAACAGGGGGTTGGGAGAGACCCAGTACTTC. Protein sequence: CASRNRGLGETQYF.

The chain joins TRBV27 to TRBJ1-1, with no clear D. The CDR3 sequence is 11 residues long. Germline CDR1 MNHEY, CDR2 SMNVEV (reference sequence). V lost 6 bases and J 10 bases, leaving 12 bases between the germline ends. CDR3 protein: CASSPAGVAFF. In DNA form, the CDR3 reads TGTGCCAGCAGCCCTGCGGGAGTAGCTTTCTTT.

CDR3 residues: CASSSREGGYQETQYF. For the CDR3, the DNA is TGTGCCAGCAGCTCCCGGGAAGGCGGGTACCAAGAGACCCAGTACTTC. The V gene is TRBV7-9, the J gene TRBJ2-5, with D perhaps TRBD2 (5 bases). This CDR3 region has 16 residues. CDR1 is SEHNR, CDR2 FQNEAQ, per germline (reference sequence). Trimming left V 4 bases short and J 0 bases short, with 15 bases between.

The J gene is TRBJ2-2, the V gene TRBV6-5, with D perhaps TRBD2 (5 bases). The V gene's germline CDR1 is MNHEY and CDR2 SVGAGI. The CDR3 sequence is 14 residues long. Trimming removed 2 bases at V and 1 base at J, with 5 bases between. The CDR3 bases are TGTGCCAGCAGTTACCGGGAGAACACCGGGGAGCTGTTTTTT. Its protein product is CASSYRENTGELFF.

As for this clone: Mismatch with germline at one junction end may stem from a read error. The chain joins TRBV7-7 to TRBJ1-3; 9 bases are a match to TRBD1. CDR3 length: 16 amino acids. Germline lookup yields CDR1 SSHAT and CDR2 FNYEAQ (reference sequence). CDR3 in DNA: TGTGCTAGCAGCCCCGGGACAGGGATCTCTGGAAACACCATATATTTT. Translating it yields CASSPGTGISGNTIYF.

The CDR3 is CASSAVPGQATGELFF. The DNA for the CDR3 is TGTGCCAGCAGCGCTGTACCGGGACAGGCCACCGGGGAGCTGTTTTTT. The V and J genes are TRBV9 and TRBJ2-2; 8 bases are a match to TRBD1. There are 16 residues in the CDR3. V dropped 3 bases and J dropped 4; count of bases not matched to a gene: 8. Germline CDR1 is SGDLS and CDR2 is YYNGEE.

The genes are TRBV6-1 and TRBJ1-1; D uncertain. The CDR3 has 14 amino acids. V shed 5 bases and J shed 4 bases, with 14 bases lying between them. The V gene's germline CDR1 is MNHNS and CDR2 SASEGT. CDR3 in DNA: TGTGCCAGCAGTTATCTATTTGGGAGCACTGAAGCTTTCTTT. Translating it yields CASSYLFGSTEAFF.

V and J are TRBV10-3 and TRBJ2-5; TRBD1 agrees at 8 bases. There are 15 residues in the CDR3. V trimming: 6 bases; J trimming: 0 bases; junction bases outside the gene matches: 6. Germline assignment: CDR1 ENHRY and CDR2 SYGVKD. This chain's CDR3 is CAISAGTGNQETQYF. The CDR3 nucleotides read TGTGCCATCAGCGCCGGGACAGGAAACCAAGAGACCCAGTACTTC.

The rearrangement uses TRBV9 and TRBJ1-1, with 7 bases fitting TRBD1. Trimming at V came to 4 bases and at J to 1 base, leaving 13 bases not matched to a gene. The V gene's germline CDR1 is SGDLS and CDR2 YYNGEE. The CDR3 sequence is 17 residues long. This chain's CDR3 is CASSKGTWDSKNTEAFF. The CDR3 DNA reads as TGTGCCAGCAGCAAAGGAACCTGGGACAGTAAGAACACTGAAGCTTTCTTT.

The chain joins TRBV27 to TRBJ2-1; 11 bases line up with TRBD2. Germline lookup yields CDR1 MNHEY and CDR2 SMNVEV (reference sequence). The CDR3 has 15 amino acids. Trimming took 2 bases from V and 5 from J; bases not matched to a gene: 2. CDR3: CASSLTSGSNNEQFF. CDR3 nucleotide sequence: TGTGCCAGCAGTTTAACTAGCGGGAGTAACAATGAGCAGTTCTTC.

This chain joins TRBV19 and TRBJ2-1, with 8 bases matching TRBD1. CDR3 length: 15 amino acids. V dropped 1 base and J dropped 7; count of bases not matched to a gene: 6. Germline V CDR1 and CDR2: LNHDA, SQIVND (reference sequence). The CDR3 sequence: CASSIGQGAYNEQFF. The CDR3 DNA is TGTGCCAGTAGTATAGGCCAGGGGGCTTATAATGAGCAGTTCTTC.

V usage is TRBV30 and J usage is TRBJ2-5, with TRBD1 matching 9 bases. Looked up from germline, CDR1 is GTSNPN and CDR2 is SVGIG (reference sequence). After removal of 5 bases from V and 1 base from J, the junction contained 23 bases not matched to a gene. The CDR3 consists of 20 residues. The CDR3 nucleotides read TGTGCCTGGGGCATTCCCAGCGTACAGGGGGCTCCGATAATCCAAGAGACCCAGTACTTC. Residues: CAWGIPSVQGAPIIQETQYF.

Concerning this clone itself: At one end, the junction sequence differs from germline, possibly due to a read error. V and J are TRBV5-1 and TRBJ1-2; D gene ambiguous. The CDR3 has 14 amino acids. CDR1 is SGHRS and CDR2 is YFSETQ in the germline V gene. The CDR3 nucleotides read TGCGCCAGCAGATTGGACGGAGGGTACTATGGCTACACCTTC. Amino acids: CASRLDGGYYGYTF.

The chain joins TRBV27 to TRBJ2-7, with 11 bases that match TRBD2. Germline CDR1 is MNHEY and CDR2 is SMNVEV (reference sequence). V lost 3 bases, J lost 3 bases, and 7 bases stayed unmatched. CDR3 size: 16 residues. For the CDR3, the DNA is TGTGCCAGCAGTTTTACTAGCGGGAGTTCTTACTACGAGCAGTACTTC. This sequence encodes CASSFTSGSSYYEQYF.

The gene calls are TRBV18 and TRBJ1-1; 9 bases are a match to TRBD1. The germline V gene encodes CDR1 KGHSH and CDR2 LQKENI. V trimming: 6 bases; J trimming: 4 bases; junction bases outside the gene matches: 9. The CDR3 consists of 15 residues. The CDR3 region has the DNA TGTGCCAGCTCCCAATGGGACAGGGCGAGCACTGAAGCTTTCTTT. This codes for CASSQWDRASTEAFF.

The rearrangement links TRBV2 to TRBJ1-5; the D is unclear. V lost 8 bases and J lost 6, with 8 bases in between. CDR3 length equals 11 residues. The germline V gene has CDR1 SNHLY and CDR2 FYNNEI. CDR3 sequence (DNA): TGTGCCAGCGGGCCAAGTCAGCCCCAGCATTTT. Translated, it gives CASGPSQPQHF.